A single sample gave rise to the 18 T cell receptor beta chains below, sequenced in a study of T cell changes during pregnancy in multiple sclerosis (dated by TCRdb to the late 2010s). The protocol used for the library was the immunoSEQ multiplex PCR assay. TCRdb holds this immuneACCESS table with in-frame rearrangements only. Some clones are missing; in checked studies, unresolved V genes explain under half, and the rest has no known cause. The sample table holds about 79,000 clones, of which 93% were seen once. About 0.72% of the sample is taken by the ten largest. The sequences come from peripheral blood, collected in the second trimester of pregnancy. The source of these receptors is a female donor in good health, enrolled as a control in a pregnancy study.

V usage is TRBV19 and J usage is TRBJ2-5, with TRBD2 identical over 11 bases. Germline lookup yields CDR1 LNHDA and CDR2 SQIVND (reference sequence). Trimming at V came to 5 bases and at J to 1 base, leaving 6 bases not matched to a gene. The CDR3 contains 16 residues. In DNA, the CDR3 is TGTGCCAGTAGTGTCCATAGCGGGGGGGGCCAAGAGACCCAGTACTTC. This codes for CASSVHSGGGQETQYF.

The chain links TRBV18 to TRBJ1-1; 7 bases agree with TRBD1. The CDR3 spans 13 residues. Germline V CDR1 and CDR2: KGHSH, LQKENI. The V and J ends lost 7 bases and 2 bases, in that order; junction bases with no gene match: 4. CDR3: CASFGTANTEAFF. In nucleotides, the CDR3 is TGTGCCAGCTTTGGGACAGCTAACACTGAAGCTTTCTTT.

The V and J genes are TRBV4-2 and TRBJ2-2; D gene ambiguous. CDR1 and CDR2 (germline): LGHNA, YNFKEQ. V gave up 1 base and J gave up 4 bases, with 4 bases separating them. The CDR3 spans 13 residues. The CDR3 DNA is TGTGCCAGCAGCCAAGGGGCCACCGGGGAGCTGTTTTTT. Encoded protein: CASSQGATGELFF.

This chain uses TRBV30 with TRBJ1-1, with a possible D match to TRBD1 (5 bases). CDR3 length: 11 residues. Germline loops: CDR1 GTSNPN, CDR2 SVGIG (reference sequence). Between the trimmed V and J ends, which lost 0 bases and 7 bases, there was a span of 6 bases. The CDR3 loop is CAWSVGGEAFF. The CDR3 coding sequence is TGTGCCTGGAGTGTGGGGGGTGAAGCTTTCTTT.

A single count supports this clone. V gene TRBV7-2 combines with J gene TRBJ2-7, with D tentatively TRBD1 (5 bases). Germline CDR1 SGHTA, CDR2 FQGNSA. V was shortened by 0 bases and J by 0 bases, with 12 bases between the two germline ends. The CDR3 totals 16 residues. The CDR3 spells CASSLASQGLSYEQYF. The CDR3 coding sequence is TGTGCCAGCAGCTTAGCCTCGCAGGGCCTCTCCTACGAGCAGTACTTC. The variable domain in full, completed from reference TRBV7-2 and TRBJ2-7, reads GAGVSQSPSNKVTEKGKDVELRCDPISGHTALYWYRQSLGQGLEFLIYFQGNSAPDKSGLPSDRFSAERTGGSVSTLTIQRTQQEDSAVYLCASSLASQGLSYEQYFGPGTRLTVT.

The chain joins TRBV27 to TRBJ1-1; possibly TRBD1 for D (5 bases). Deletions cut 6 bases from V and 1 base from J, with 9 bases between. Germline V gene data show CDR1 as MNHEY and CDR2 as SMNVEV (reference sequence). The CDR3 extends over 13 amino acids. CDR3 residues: CASSPRGNTEAFF. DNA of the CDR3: TGTGCCAGCAGCCCAAGGGGGAACACTGAAGCTTTCTTT.

The CDR3 nucleotides are TGTGCCAGCAGCTTAGAACTAGCGGGGGCCCCGGCCTACAATGAGCAGTTCTTC. Translated: CASSLELAGAPAYNEQFF. This chain connects TRBV5-4 to TRBJ2-1, with 11 bases lining up with TRBD2. Germline trimming cut 2 bases from V and 2 bases from J; bases unmatched to any gene: 9. This CDR3 spans 18 amino acids. In germline, CDR1 is SGHNT, CDR2 YYREEE (reference sequence).

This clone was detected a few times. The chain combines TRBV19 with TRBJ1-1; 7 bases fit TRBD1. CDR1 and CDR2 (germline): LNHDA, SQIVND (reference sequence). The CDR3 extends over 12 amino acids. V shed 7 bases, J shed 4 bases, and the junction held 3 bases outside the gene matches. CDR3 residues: CASTTGATEAFF. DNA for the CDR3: TGTGCCAGTACCACAGGGGCCACTGAAGCTTTCTTT.

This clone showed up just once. CDR3 sequence reads: CASSLNWSYEQYF. For the CDR3, the DNA is TGTGCCAGCAGCTTAAACTGGAGTTACGAGCAGTACTTC. The V call is TRBV7-2, the J call TRBJ2-7; D not resolved. V shed 2 bases and J shed 4 bases, with 9 bases lying between them. The CDR3 runs to 13 residues. Per germline, CDR1 SGHTA and CDR2 FQGNSA.

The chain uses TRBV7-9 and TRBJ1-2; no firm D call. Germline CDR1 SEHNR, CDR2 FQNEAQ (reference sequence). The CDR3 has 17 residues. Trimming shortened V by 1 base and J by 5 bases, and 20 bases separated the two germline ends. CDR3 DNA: TGTGCCAGCAGCTTAGGCTATTCCGCCGAGAGTTCTTATGGCTACACCTTC. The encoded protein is CASSLGYSAESSYGYTF.

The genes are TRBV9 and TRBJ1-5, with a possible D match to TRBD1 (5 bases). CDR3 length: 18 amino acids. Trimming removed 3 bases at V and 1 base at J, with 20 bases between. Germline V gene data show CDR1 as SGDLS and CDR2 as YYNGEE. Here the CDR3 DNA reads TGTGCCAGCAGCGAACGACCTTCGTTGGAGGGGAGCAATCAGCCCCAGCATTTT. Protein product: CASSERPSLEGSNQPQHF.

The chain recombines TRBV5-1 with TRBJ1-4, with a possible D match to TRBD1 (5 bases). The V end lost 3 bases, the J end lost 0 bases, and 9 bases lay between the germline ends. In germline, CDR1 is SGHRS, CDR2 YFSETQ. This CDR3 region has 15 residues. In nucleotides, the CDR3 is TGCGCCAGCAGCTCGACAGTTTCAACTAATGAAAAACTGTTTTTT. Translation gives CASSSTVSTNEKLFF. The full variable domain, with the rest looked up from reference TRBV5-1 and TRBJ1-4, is KAGVTQTPRYLIKTRGQQVTLSCSPISGHRSVSWYQQTPGQGLQFLFEYFSETQRNKGNFPGRFSGRQFSNSRSEMNVSTLELGDSALYLCASSSTVSTNEKLFFGSGTQLSVL.

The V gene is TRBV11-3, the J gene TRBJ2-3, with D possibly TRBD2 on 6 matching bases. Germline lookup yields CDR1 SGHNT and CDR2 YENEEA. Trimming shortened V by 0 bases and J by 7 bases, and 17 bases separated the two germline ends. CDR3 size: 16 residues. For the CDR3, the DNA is TGTGCCAGCAGCTTAGACCCCGTCAGAGGGAGGAATACGCAGTATTTT. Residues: CASSLDPVRGRNTQYF.

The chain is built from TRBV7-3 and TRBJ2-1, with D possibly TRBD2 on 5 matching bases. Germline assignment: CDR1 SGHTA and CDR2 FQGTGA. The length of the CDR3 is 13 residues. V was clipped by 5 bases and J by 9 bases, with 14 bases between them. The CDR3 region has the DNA TGTGCCAGCAGCCCTCGCCGGGATAGTGAGCAGTTCTTC. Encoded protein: CASSPRRDSEQFF.

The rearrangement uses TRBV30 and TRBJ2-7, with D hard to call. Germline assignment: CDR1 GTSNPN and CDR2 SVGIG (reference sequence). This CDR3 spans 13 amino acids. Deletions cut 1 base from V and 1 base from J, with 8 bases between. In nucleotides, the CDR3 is TGTGCCTGGAGTGGCGGTTTTTCCTACGAGCAGTACTTC. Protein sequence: CAWSGGFSYEQYF.

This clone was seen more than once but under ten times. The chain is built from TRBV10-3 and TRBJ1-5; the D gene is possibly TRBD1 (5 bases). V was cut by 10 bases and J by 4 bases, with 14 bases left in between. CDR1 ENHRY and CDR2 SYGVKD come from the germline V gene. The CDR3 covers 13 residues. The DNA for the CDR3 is TGTGCCAGGCCCGGACATATTAATCAGCCCCAGCATTTT. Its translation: CARPGHINQPQHF.

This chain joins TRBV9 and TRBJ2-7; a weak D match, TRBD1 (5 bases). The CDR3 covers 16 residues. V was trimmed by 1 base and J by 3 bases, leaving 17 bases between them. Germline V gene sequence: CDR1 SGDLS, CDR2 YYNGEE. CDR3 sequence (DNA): TGTGCCAGCAGCGTAAACGAACTGGGGCCGATCTACGAGCAGTACTTC. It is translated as CASSVNELGPIYEQYF.

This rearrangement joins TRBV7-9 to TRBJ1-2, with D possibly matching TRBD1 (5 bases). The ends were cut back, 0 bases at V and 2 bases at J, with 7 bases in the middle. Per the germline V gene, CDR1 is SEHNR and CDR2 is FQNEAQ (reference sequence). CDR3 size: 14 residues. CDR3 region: CASSLAPGNYGYTF. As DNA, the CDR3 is TGTGCCAGCAGCTTAGCGCCAGGGAACTATGGCTACACCTTC.